The entry below describes one TCR beta chain. The antigen remains undetermined. Treatment of the sample: approximately 18 received Ad26.COV2.S at low or high dose, single or two shots; 5 received placebo; per-sample allocation not given. The study sampled participants on day 63 after the first vaccine or placebo injection. The source of the sample is a study of Ad26.COV2.S vaccination and SARS-CoV-2 variants. TCRdb keeps only in-frame clones here, not all; method: immunoSEQ multiplex PCR. The repertoire holds 400,000 to 450,000 clones, approximately 92% seen once, with 10% to 15% in the top ten. Points from the study as a whole: Relative to placebo recipients, vaccine recipients exhibited elevated spike-specific TCR breadth. Measurement of non-spike TCR breadth gave similar results in vaccine and placebo recipients.

CDR1 is MNHEY and CDR2 is SVGEGT in the germline V gene. CDR3 size: 13 residues. Trimming stripped 1 base from V and 5 bases from J, with 7 bases between. The V gene is TRBV6-2 or TRBV6-3, the J gene TRBJ2-3, with a possible D match to TRBD2 (6 bases). This specimen was peripheral blood, taken in a trial of Ad26.COV2.S vaccine versus placebo. This TCR was recovered from a person aged 18 to 59 who received the Ad26.COV2.S COVID-19 vaccine or a placebo. DNA of the CDR3: TGTGCCAGCAGTTACTGGCGGGGAGATACGCAGTATTTT. Protein product: CASSYWRGDTQYF.